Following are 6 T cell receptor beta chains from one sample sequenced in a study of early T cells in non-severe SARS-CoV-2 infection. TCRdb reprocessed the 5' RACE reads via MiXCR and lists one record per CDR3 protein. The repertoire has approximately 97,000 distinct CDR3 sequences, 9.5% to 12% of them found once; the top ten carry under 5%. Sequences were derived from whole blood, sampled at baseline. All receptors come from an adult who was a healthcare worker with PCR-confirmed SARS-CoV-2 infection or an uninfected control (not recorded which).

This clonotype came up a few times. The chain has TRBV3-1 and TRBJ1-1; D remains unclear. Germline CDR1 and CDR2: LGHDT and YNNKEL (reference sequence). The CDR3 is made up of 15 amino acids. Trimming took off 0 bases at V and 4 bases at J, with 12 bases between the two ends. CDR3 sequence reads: CASSQEEGFGTEAFF. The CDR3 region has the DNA TGTGCCAGCAGCCAAGAAGAGGGATTCGGCACTGAAGCTTTCTTT.

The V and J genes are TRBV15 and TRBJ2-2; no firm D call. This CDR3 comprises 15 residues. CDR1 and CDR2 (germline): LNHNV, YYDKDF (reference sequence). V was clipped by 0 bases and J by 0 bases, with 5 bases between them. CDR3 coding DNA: TGTGCCACCAGCAGAGATAGCACGAACACCGGGGAGCTGTTTTTT. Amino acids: CATSRDSTNTGELFF.

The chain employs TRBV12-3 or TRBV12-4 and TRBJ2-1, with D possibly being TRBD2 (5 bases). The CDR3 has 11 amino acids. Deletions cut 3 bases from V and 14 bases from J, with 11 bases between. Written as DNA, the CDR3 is TGTGCCAGCAGTTTGGACTCCGCAAAGTTCTTC. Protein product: CASSLDSAKFF.

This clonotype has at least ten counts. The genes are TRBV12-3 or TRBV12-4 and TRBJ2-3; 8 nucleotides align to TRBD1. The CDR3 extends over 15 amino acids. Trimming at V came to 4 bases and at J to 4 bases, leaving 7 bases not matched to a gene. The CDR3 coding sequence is TGTGCCAGCAGTTCAACGGGACAGGTTCCAGATACGCAGTATTTT. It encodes CASSSTGQVPDTQYF.

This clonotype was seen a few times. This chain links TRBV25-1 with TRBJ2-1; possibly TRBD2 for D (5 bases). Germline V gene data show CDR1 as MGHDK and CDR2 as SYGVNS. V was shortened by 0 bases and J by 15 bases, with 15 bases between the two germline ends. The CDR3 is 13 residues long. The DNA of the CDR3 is TGTGCCAGCAGTGAATATTCCGACGGGAAGGGGTTCTTC. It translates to CASSEYSDGKGFF.

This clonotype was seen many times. The CDR3 DNA sequence: TGCAGTGCTAGAGCCCCAGCCAGCTACCAAGAGACCCAGTACTTC. Protein sequence: CSARAPASYQETQYF. The chain combines TRBV20-1 with TRBJ2-5; the D is unclear. V lost 1 base to trimming and J lost 0 bases, with 12 bases between them. The CDR3 runs 15 residues. Germline-derived CDR1 and CDR2 are DFQATT and SNEGSKA (reference sequence).